Many counts were recorded for the clone carrying this T cell receptor (beta chain). The antigen is not known. These data belong to a study of response to subunit inactivated influenza vaccine. Regarding the study as a whole: It was suggested by the authors that few new T cells are recruited by each seasonal influenza vaccination.

Germline CDR1 reads ENHRY; CDR2 reads SYGVKD. The CDR3 has 16 amino acids. V shed 4 bases and J shed 11 bases, with 26 bases lying between them. TCRdb processed the RT-PCR reads anew with MiXCR; each CDR3 protein has one entry. The table includes under 550,000 distinct CDR3 sequences, roughly 7.9% detected once. The chain is built from TRBV10-3 and TRBJ1-1, with D possibly TRBD1 on 6 matching bases. The material was PBMCs from blood, obtained roughly 24 months after vaccination. This TCR came from a man aged 50 to 69 who received an inactivated influenza vaccine. CDR3 DNA sequence: TGTGCCATCAGTGGTTTGGGGGGCCAAGGTGATGAGAATGCTTTCTTT. The encoded protein is CAISGLGGQGDENAFF.